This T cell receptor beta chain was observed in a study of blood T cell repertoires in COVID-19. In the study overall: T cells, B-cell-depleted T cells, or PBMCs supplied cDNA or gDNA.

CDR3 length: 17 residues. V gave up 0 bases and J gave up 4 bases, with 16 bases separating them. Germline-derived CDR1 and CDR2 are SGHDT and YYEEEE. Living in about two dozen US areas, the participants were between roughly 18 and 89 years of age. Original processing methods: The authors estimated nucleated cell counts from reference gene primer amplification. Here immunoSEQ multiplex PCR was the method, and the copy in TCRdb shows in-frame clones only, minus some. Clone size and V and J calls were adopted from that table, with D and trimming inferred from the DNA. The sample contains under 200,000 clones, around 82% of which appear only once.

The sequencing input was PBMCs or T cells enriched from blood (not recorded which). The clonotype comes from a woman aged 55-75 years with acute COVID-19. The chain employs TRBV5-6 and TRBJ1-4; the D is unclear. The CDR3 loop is CASSLEGVGNLNEKLFF. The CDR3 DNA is TGTGCCAGCAGCTTGGAGGGAGTAGGGAACCTTAATGAAAAACTGTTTTTT. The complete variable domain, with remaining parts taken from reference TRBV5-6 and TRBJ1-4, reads DAGVTQSPTHLIKTRGQQVTLRCSPKSGHDTVSWYQQALGQGPQFIFQYYEEEERQRGNFPDRFSGHQFPNYSSELNVNALLLGDSALYLCASSLEGVGNLNEKLFFGSGTQLSVL.